These 29 T cell receptor beta chains were all obtained from the same sample, sequenced in a study of shared clonotypes between healthy human individuals. Clones were sequenced by immunoSEQ multiplex PCR, and TCRdb holds only the in-frame ones, with some missing. The sample lists 400,000 to 600,000 clones, about 79% occurring once. The source material was PBMCs. The receptors come from a woman aged 35 to 49 in good health. Some clones in this sample may be carry-over from other donors' samples.

V is TRBV11-3 and J is TRBJ2-3, with 9 bases that match TRBD2. The CDR3 runs 14 residues. CDR1 SGHNT and CDR2 YENEEA come from the germline V gene. The V gene end was trimmed by 1 base and the J gene end by 6 bases; junction bases not matched to a gene: 2. The CDR3 region has the DNA TGTGCCAGCAGCTTAGGCGGGAGGGCGGATACGCAGTATTTT. Translating it yields CASSLGGRADTQYF.

This clone was detected only a few times. The CDR3 loop reads CASSQSGRSTGELFF. The CDR3 DNA reads as TGTGCCAGCAGCCAAAGCGGGAGAAGCACCGGGGAGCTGTTTTTT. The genes are TRBV2 and TRBJ2-2; 8 bases fit TRBD2. The trim removed 6 bases at V and 4 bases at J, leaving 7 bases unmatched. Germline V CDR1 and CDR2: SNHLY, FYNNEI. This CDR3 is built from 15 residues.

The CDR3 reads CASSPGTGLANYGYTF. Written as DNA, the CDR3 is TGCGCCAGCAGCCCGGGTACAGGGTTAGCTAACTATGGCTACACCTTC. This chain joins TRBV5-1 and TRBJ1-2; a possible D gene is TRBD1 (6 bases). V was cut by 4 bases and J by 0 bases, with 16 bases left in between. In germline, CDR1 is SGHRS, CDR2 YFSETQ. The CDR3 has 16 residues.

Note on this clone: Germline and junction disagree at one end, which may indicate a read error. V is TRBV5-4 and J is TRBJ2-3, with D uncertain. Germline assignment: CDR1 SGHNT and CDR2 YYREEE (reference sequence). CDR3 length: 13 amino acids. DNA for the CDR3: TGCGCCAGCAGCCAAGTTCTTCTGGATACGCAGTATTTT. Amino acids: CASSQVLLDTQYF.

The chain has TRBV2 and TRBJ1-1; weak D call: TRBD1 (5 bases). V was trimmed by 5 bases and J by 0 bases, leaving 7 bases between them. The CDR3 covers 13 residues. Germline V lookup: CDR1 SNHLY, CDR2 FYNNEI. The CDR3: CASSLQVNTEAFF. The CDR3 nucleotides are TGTGCCAGCAGTTTACAGGTGAACACTGAAGCTTTCTTT.

The rearrangement uses TRBV20-1 and TRBJ2-5; D tentatively reads TRBD1 or TRBD2 (6 bases each). The CDR3 is 11 amino acids. CDR1 is DFQATT and CDR2 is SNEGSKA in the germline V gene (reference sequence). The CDR3 is CGGQGQETQYF. In DNA, the CDR3 is TGCGGGGGGCAGGGCCAAGAGACCCAGTACTTC.

The J gene is TRBJ2-3, the V gene TRBV5-4, with D possibly being TRBD2 (6 bases). Trimming took off 0 bases at V and 5 bases at J, with 10 bases between the two ends. From germline, CDR1 is SGHNT and CDR2 YYREEE (reference sequence). The CDR3 has 14 amino acids. CDR3 DNA: TGTGCCAGCAGCTTGGCGGGAGTGGAAGATACGCAGTATTTT. Its translation: CASSLAGVEDTQYF. The variable domain in full, completed from reference TRBV5-4 and TRBJ2-3, reads ETGVTQSPTHLIKTRGQQVTLRCSSQSGHNTVSWYQQALGQGPQFIFQYYREEENGRGNFPPRFSGLQFPNYSSELNVNALELDDSALYLCASSLAGVEDTQYFGPGTRLTVL.

This rearrangement joins TRBV29-1 to TRBJ1-4, with TRBD1 as a possible D gene (5 bases). Germline CDR1 is SQVTM and CDR2 is ANQGSEA. The ends were cut back, 7 bases at V and 3 bases at J, with 12 bases in the middle. The length of the CDR3 is 13 residues. The CDR3, as DNA: TGCAGCGCCCAGGGTGGAGCTAATGAAAAACTGTTTTTT. Protein product: CSAQGGANEKLFF. The full variable domain, its missing parts supplied by reference TRBV29-1 and TRBJ1-4, is SAVISQKPSRDICQRGTSLTIQCQVDSQVTMMFWYRQQPGQSLTLIATANQGSEATYESGFVIDKFPISRPNLTFSTLTVSNMSPEDSSIYLCSAQGGANEKLFFGSGTQLSVL.

The CDR3: CASNSLGRGEQYF. CDR3 bases: TGTGCCAGCAACTCCCTGGGAAGGGGCGAGCAGTACTTC. The rearrangement joins TRBV5-6 to TRBJ2-5; tentative D call: TRBD1 (5 bases). The J call is doubtful: the DNA matches TRBJ2-7 better. The CDR3 spans 13 residues. CDR1 SGHDT and CDR2 YYEEEE come from the germline V gene.

Regarding this clone: This sample also contains other DNA sequences that code for the same CDR3. This rearrangement joins TRBV30 to TRBJ2-3; D is unresolved. This CDR3 has 12 residues. Germline V gene lookup returns CDR1 GTSNPN and CDR2 SVGIG (reference sequence). Between the trimmed V and J ends, which lost 2 bases and 2 bases, there was a span of 5 bases. CDR3 nucleotide sequence: TGTGCCTGGAGTCCCCCCACAGATACGCAGTATTTT. It is translated as CAWSPPTDTQYF.

This chain uses TRBV4-1 with TRBJ1-2; D gene uncertain. The CDR3 covers 15 residues. V was cut by 2 bases and J by 4 bases, with 14 bases left in between. Germline V gives CDR1 MGHRA, CDR2 YSYEKL. The CDR3 is CASSQSKPWGYGYTF. CDR3 bases: TGCGCCAGCAGCCAAAGTAAGCCCTGGGGCTATGGCTACACCTTC.

J is TRBJ2-3 and V is TRBV28; TRBD1 agrees at 9 bases. The CDR3 extends over 14 amino acids. In germline, CDR1 is MDHEN, CDR2 SYDVKM. The V and J ends lost 7 bases and 4 bases, in that order; junction bases with no gene match: 6. CDR3 nucleotide sequence: TGTGCCAGCATAGGGACAGGGCGCGCAGATACGCAGTATTTT. Translation: CASIGTGRADTQYF.

V is TRBV11-3 and J is TRBJ2-4; the D is unclear. In germline, CDR1 is SGHNT, CDR2 YENEEA. Trimming took 4 bases from V and 1 from J, leaving 20 bases between them. The CDR3 has 18 amino acids. CDR3 sequence reads: CASSSTLGYSSAKNIQYF. In DNA, the CDR3 is TGTGCCAGCAGCTCAACCCTTGGGTATTCTTCGGCCAAAAACATTCAGTACTTC.

In its sample, this clone was seen once. The rearrangement joins TRBV6-1 to TRBJ2-3, with TRBD1 as a possible D gene (6 bases). The V end was cut by 3 bases, the J end by 3 bases, with 19 bases between. The CDR3 length is 17 residues. Germline CDR1 is MNHNS and CDR2 is SASEGT. In DNA, the CDR3 is TGTGCCAGCAGTGATGGGGAGAAGGGGGTTAGGACAGATACGCAGTATTTT. Translated, it gives CASSDGEKGVRTDTQYF.

This clone was picked up one time. This chain joins TRBV9 and TRBJ1-1, with D possibly TRBD1 on 6 matching bases. The CDR3 totals 15 residues. V lost 0 bases, J lost 4 bases, and 13 bases lay in between. Per the germline V gene, CDR1 is SGDLS and CDR2 is YYNGEE. The CDR3, as DNA: TGTGCCAGCAGCGTAGGTGAGGGGGTCCCCACTGAAGCTTTCTTT. This sequence encodes CASSVGEGVPTEAFF.

In its sample, this clone was seen once. The rearrangement links TRBV5-1 to TRBJ1-1; 10 nucleotides align to TRBD1. With V trimmed by 5 bases and J by 2 bases, 3 bases remained unmatched. This CDR3 spans 14 amino acids. Germline V CDR1 and CDR2: SGHRS, YFSETQ. For the CDR3, the DNA is TGCGCCAGCAGGGAGACAGGGGGCAACACTGAAGCTTTCTTT. Translated, it gives CASRETGGNTEAFF.

The genes are TRBV5-1 and TRBJ1-2, with 9 positions matching TRBD1. V lost 2 bases, J lost 0 bases, and 2 bases stayed unmatched. The CDR3 runs 15 residues. The germline gives CDR1 SGHRS, CDR2 YFSETQ. DNA of the CDR3: TGCGCCAGCAGCTTACAGGGGGCGACTAACTATGGCTACACCTTC. Amino acid sequence: CASSLQGATNYGYTF.

The genes are TRBV5-1 and TRBJ2-7; tentatively, D is TRBD2 (5 bases). Germline assignment: CDR1 SGHRS and CDR2 YFSETQ. The CDR3 has 14 residues. Trimming stripped 0 bases from V and 4 bases from J, with 11 bases between. The CDR3 DNA is TGCGCCAGCAGCTTGGTAGGGTCGGGGTACGAGCAGTACTTC. It yields the protein CASSLVGSGYEQYF.

Note on this clone: The same CDR3 arises from other DNA sequences in this sample as well. The rearrangement uses TRBV5-4 and TRBJ2-3, with unresolved D. Trimming left V 4 bases short and J 0 bases short, with 3 bases between. The CDR3 covers 12 residues. Germline V gives CDR1 SGHNT, CDR2 YYREEE (reference sequence). CDR3: CASSPSTDTQYF. The CDR3 nucleotides are TGTGCCAGCAGCCCAAGCACAGATACGCAGTATTTT.

A remark on this clone: One end of the junction varies from germline; a read error may be responsible. J is TRBJ2-1 and V is TRBV5-1, with D possibly being TRBD1 or TRBD2 (5 bases each). The CDR3 sequence is 17 residues long. CDR1 and CDR2 from the germline V gene are SGHRS and YFSETQ. The CDR3 sequence is CASSPPRDGETRPGSVF. CDR3 nucleotide sequence: TGCGCCAGCAGCCCGCCACGGGACGGAGAAACGCGCCCGGGGTCGGTCTTC.

The rearrangement uses TRBV5-1 and TRBJ2-1; 9 nucleotides align to TRBD2. The junction had 7 bases not matched to a gene; V was cut back by 0 bases and J by 6 bases. This CDR3 contains 16 residues. Germline lookup yields CDR1 SGHRS and CDR2 YFSETQ. CDR3 in DNA: TGCGCCAGCAGCTTGGCCCCAGCGGGAGGCCCCAATGAGCAGTTCTTC. Translated: CASSLAPAGGPNEQFF.

The chain is built from TRBV27 and TRBJ2-2; D remains ambiguous. This CDR3 region has 14 residues. V was trimmed by 3 bases and J by 5 bases, leaving 10 bases between them. Germline CDR1 is MNHEY and CDR2 is SMNVEV (reference sequence). CDR3 amino acids: CASSLLAGTGELFF. The CDR3 DNA follows: TGTGCCAGCAGTTTGTTGGCCGGAACCGGGGAGCTGTTTTTT.

The rearrangement links TRBV10-3 to TRBJ2-7, with D maybe TRBD1 (6 bases). Germline values: CDR1 ENHRY, CDR2 SYGVKD. This CDR3 region has 13 residues. Trimming took 8 bases from V and 1 from J, leaving 12 bases between them. The chain's CDR3 is CAIQNRESYEQYF. The CDR3 DNA reads TGTGCCATCCAAAACAGGGAATCCTACGAGCAGTACTTC.

This clone showed up just a few times. The V gene is TRBV19, the J gene TRBJ1-5; D gene uncertain. This CDR3 is 12 amino acids long. V shed 3 bases and J shed 13 bases, with 13 bases lying between them. The germline V gene encodes CDR1 LNHDA and CDR2 SQIVND (reference sequence). CDR3 residues: CASSISPGWQHF. The CDR3 coding sequence is TGTGCCAGTAGTATTTCACCGGGTTGGCAGCATTTT.

To note about this clone: In the same sample, other DNA sequences code for this CDR3. This chain connects TRBV18 to TRBJ2-2, with 11 bases matching TRBD2. V lost 4 bases and J lost 7; bases outside the gene matches: 8. The CDR3 has 16 amino acids. Germline loops: CDR1 KGHSH, CDR2 LQKENI. In nucleotides, the CDR3 is TGTGCCAGCTCACTACTAGCGGGGGAACTGAACGGGGAGCTGTTTTTT. As protein: CASSLLAGELNGELFF.

This chain uses TRBV9 with TRBJ2-5; TRBD1 is a possible D gene (5 bases). With the DNA end fitting TRBJ2-7 better, the J assignment may be wrong. CDR3 length equals 15 residues. Germline lookup yields CDR1 SGDLS and CDR2 YYNGEE. CDR3 sequence: CASSVGHDSTYEQYF. The CDR3 nucleotides are TGTGCCAGCAGCGTAGGTCACGACAGTACTTACGAGCAGTACTTC.

This chain's CDR3 is CASSPGASGRPSSYNEQFF. CDR3 bases: TGTGCCAGCTCACCGGGCGCTAGCGGGAGGCCCAGCTCCTACAATGAGCAGTTCTTC. The chain is built from TRBV18 and TRBJ2-1; 11 nucleotides match TRBD2. Germline assignment: CDR1 KGHSH and CDR2 LQKENI. The CDR3 is 19 amino acids. V was pared by 3 bases and J by 0 bases, with 10 bases of the junction left unmatched.

The rearrangement links TRBV6-6 to TRBJ2-7, with a tentative D call TRBD1 (6 bases). The CDR3 runs 14 residues. CDR1 and CDR2 (germline): MNHNY, SVGAGI (reference sequence). The V and J ends lost 8 bases and 6 bases respectively, with 20 bases between them. The CDR3 region has the DNA TGTGCCAGCGGCCGGTCCGGACAGAAGGGCGAGCAGTACTTC. It translates to CASGRSGQKGEQYF.

This clone was detected only once. J is TRBJ1-2 and V is TRBV28; D gene uncertain. CDR1 is MDHEN and CDR2 is SYDVKM in the germline V gene. V lost 4 bases and J lost 7, with 13 bases in between. CDR3 length: 13 amino acids. CDR3 loop: CASSSLDLGGYTF. The DNA of the CDR3 is TGTGCCAGCAGTTCCCTTGACCTGGGTGGCTACACCTTC.